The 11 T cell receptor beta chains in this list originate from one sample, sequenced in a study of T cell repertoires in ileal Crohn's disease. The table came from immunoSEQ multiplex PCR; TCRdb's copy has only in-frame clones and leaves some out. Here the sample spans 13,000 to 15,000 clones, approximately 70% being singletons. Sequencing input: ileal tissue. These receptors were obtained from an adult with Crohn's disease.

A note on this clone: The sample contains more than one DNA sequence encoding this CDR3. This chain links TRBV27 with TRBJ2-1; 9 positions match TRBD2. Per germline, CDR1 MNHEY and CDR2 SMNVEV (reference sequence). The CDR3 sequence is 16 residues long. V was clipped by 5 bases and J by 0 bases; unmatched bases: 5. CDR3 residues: CASSPSGGSSYNEQFF. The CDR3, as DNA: TGTGCCAGCAGTCCCAGCGGGGGGAGCTCCTACAATGAGCAGTTCTTC.

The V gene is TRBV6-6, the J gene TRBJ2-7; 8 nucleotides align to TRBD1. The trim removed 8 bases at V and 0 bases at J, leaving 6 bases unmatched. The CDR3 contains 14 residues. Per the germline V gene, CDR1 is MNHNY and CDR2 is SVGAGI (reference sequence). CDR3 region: CASRWDRSSYEQYF. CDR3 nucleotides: TGTGCCAGCCGATGGGACAGGAGCTCCTACGAGCAGTACTTC.

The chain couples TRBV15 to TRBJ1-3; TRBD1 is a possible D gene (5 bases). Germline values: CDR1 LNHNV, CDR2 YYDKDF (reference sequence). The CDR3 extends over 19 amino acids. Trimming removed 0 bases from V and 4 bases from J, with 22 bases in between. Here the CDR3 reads CATSRDQTSSRAIGNTIYF. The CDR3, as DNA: TGTGCCACCAGCAGAGATCAAACCTCGAGCAGGGCGATCGGAAACACCATATATTTT.

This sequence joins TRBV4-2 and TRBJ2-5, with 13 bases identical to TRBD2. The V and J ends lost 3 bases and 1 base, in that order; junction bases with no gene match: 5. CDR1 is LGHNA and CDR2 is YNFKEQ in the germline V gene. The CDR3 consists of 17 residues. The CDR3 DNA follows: TGTGCCAGCAGCCAGGGGACTAGCGGGGACCTCCAAGAGACCCAGTACTTC. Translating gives CASSQGTSGDLQETQYF.

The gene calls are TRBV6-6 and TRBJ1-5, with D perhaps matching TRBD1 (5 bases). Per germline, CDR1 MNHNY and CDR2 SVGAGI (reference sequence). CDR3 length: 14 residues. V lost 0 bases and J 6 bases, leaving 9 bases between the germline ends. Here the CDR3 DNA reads TGTGCCAGCAGTTACTCGGGGGAGGGTCAGCCCCAGCATTTT. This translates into CASSYSGEGQPQHF.

The CDR3 protein is CASSETAAGRKTEAFF. The CDR3 nucleotides are TGCGCCAGCAGTGAGACGGCTGCCGGGAGGAAAACTGAAGCTTTCTTT. The chain combines TRBV10-1 with TRBJ1-1; D call uncertain. Germline assignment: CDR1 WNHNN and CDR2 SYGVQD (reference sequence). Trimming left V 2 bases short and J 5 bases short, with 18 bases between. This CDR3 spans 16 amino acids.

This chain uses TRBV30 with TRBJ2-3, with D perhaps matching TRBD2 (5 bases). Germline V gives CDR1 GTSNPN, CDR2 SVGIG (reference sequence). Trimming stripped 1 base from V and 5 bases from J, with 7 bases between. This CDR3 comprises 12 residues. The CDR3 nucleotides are TGTGCCTGGAGTGGAGGGCGAGATACGCAGTATTTT. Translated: CAWSGGRDTQYF.

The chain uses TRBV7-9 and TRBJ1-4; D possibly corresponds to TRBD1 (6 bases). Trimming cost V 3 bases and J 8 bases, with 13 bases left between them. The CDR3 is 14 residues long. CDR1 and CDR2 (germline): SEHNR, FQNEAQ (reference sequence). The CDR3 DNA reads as TGTGCCAGCAGCTTCACAGGGTTAGGGGAAAAACTGTTTTTT. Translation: CASSFTGLGEKLFF.

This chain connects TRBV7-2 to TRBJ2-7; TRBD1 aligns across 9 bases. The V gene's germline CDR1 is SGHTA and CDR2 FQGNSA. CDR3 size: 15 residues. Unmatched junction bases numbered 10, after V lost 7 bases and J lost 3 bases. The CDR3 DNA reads TGTGCCAGCACCCAACGGGACAGGGTAAACTACGAGCAGTACTTC. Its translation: CASTQRDRVNYEQYF.

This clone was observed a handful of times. The CDR3 spells CSARGGQPQHF. The CDR3 region has the DNA TGCAGTGCTAGAGGGGGGCAGCCCCAGCATTTT. The rearrangement uses TRBV20-1 and TRBJ1-5, with a weak D call TRBD1 (5 bases). Germline loops: CDR1 DFQATT, CDR2 SNEGSKA (reference sequence). CDR3 length: 11 residues. V lost 1 base and J 7 bases, leaving 5 bases between the germline ends.

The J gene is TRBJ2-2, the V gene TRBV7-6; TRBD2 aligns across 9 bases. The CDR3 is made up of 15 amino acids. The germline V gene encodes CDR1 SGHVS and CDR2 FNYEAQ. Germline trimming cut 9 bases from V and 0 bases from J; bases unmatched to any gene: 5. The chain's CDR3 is CASERGAPNTGELFF. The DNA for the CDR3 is TGTGCCAGTGAGCGGGGGGCCCCGAACACCGGGGAGCTGTTTTTT.